The rows below give T cell receptor beta chains drawn from one sample of a study of blood T cell repertoires in COVID-19. Produced via immunoSEQ multiplex PCR; TCRdb's table is partial and in-frame only. The table lists 350,000 to 400,000 clones, approximately 88% of them singletons. The sample taken for sequencing was peripheral blood. These TCRs come from a woman in her twenties or thirties with COVID-19, enrolled during active disease. Each CDR3 is given with its conserved first and last residue. D genes are given only for firm matches. The size entry is marked missing in some rows and otherwise reads once, few, many or a size class.

clone size	V gene	D gene	J gene	CDR3 protein	CDR3 DNA
NA	TRBV20-1	NA	TRBJ1-2	CSASRGLGYTF	TGCAGTGCTTCCCGGGGACTGGGCTACACCTTC
NA	TRBV24-1	TRBD1	TRBJ2-5	CATSDRTGGPYF	TGTGCCACCAGTGACCGGACAGGGGGCCCGTACTTC
NA	TRBV7-9	NA	TRBJ2-7	CASSPGQYEQYF	TGTGCCAGCAGCCCCGGACAGTACGAGCAGTACTTC
NA	TRBV11-2	TRBD2	TRBJ2-3	CASIQSGGPSDTQYF	TGTGCCAGCATCCAAAGCGGGGGCCCGTCAGATACGCAGTATTTT
NA	TRBV6-5	TRBD1	TRBJ1-1	CASTGQGAGEAFF	TGTGCCAGCACGGGACAGGGGGCTGGGGAAGCTTTCTTT
once	TRBV5-1	TRBD1	TRBJ1-1	CASSGGQGRFPEAFF	TGCGCCAGCAGCGGGGGACAGGGCCGGTTCCCTGAAGCTTTCTTT
NA	TRBV18	TRBD1	TRBJ2-3	CASSPPNRGRTDTQYF	TGTGCCAGCTCACCACCGAACAGGGGTCGCACAGATACGCAGTATTTT
NA	TRBV9	NA	TRBJ2-3	CASSSPTGFSSTDTQYF	TGTGCCAGCAGCTCACCCACAGGGTTTTCTAGCACAGATACGCAGTATTTT
NA	TRBV5-1	TRBD1	TRBJ1-1	CASSLQSPGQGVTEAFF	TGCGCCAGCAGCCTGCAGAGCCCGGGACAGGGGGTCACTGAAGCTTTCTTT
NA	TRBV7-2	TRBD1	TRBJ2-4	CASSLGPPGGGKYF	TGTGCCAGCAGCCTGGGGCCCCCAGGGGGCGGGAAGTACTTC
NA	TRBV19	NA	TRBJ1-4	CASSNPGSYNEKLFF	TGTGCCAGTAGTAATCCTGGGAGTTATAATGAAAAACTGTTTTTT
NA	TRBV24-1	TRBD2	TRBJ2-1	CATSQLAGYYNEQFF	TGTGCCACCAGCCAACTAGCGGGCTACTACAATGAGCAGTTCTTC
NA	TRBV9	NA	TRBJ1-2	CASSVWAGTPYGYTF	TGTGCCAGCAGCGTCTGGGCCGGAACTCCCTATGGCTACACCTTC
NA	TRBV28	NA	TRBJ1-6	CASSSPGEGGNSPLHF	TGTGCCAGCAGTTCCCCTGGGGAGGGAGGCAATTCACCCCTCCACTTT
NA	TRBV6-5	NA	TRBJ1-2	CASSYSSGRGYGYTF	TGTGCCAGCAGTTACTCGTCAGGGAGGGGCTATGGCTACACCTTC
NA	TRBV28	NA	TRBJ1-1	CASSFAGNTEAFF	TGTGCCAGCAGTTTCGCGGGAAACACTGAAGCTTTCTTT
NA	TRBV10-1	TRBD2	TRBJ2-3	CASSESIAGVFSTDTQYF	TGCGCCAGCAGTGAGTCCATAGCGGGGGTTTTTAGCACAGATACGCAGTATTTT
NA	TRBV27	NA	TRBJ2-1	CASSPTGLANNEQFF	TGTGCCAGCAGTCCCACGGGACTCGCAAACAATGAGCAGTTCTTC
NA	TRBV10-3	NA	TRBJ2-6	CAISESLPSSGANVLTF	TGTGCCATCAGTGAGTCGTTGCCGAGCTCTGGGGCCAACGTCCTGACTTTC
NA	TRBV5-1	NA	TRBJ2-1	CASKGVNEQFF	TGCGCCAGCAAGGGGGTCAATGAGCAGTTCTTC
NA	TRBV4-2	TRBD2	TRBJ2-2	CASSQDTSAGLAGGLSTGELFF	TGTGCCAGCAGCCAAGATACAAGTGCGGGACTAGCGGGGGGGCTTAGCACCGGGGAGCTGTTTTTT
NA	TRBV5-5	TRBD1	TRBJ2-5	CASRQGARETQYF	TGTGCCAGCAGGCAGGGGGCTAGAGAGACCCAGTACTTC
few	TRBV12-3/TRBV12-4	NA	TRBJ1-2	CASSRQLNYGYTF	TGTGCCAGCAGTCGACAGCTTAACTATGGCTACACCTTC
NA	TRBV5-1	NA	TRBJ1-4	CASSLAGQGEKLFF	TGCGCCAGCAGCTTGGCAGGGCAGGGCGAAAAACTGTTTTTT
NA	TRBV19	NA	TRBJ1-1	CASTLGSGFIAEAFF	TGTGCCAGTACCCTTGGGTCGGGATTTATCGCTGAAGCTTTCTTT
NA	TRBV4-3	TRBD1	TRBJ2-5	CASSQGQGWETQYF	TGCGCCAGCAGCCAAGGACAGGGATGGGAGACCCAGTACTTC
once	TRBV10-2	TRBD2	TRBJ2-3	CGCTQGTSGTDTQYF	TGCGGGTGCACCCAGGGGACTAGCGGGACAGATACGCAGTATTTT
NA	TRBV6-2/TRBV6-3	NA	TRBJ2-3	CASSWGRRWTDTQYF	TGTGCCAGCAGTTGGGGGCGCCGGTGGACAGATACGCAGTATTTT
NA	TRBV7-8	TRBD1	TRBJ2-4	CASSNRGTLAKNIQYF	TGTGCCAGCAGCAACAGGGGAACGCTAGCCAAAAACATTCAGTACTTC
NA	TRBV4-1	NA	TRBJ2-3	CASSQGISDTQYF	TGCGCCAGCAGCCAAGGTATCTCAGATACGCAGTATTTT
NA	TRBV24-1	TRBD1	TRBJ1-3	CATQDRAGNTIYF	TGTGCCACGCAGGACAGGGCTGGAAACACCATATATTTT
NA	TRBV6-2/TRBV6-3	NA	TRBJ2-7	CASSYVVGGAYF	TGTGCCAGCAGTTACGTTGTAGGAGGGGCGTACTTC
NA	TRBV10-3	NA	TRBJ2-2	CATSRADSNTGELFF	TGTGCCACTTCAAGGGCAGACAGCAACACCGGGGAGCTGTTTTTT
NA	TRBV27	TRBD1	TRBJ1-6	CASSGRDRGTYNSPLHF	TGTGCCAGCAGTGGTAGGGACAGGGGGACATATAATTCACCCCTCCACTTT
NA	TRBV6-4	TRBD1	TRBJ2-7	CASSRDRIPEQYF	TGTGCCAGCAGCCGGGACAGAATTCCCGAGCAGTACTTC
NA	TRBV24-1	NA	TRBJ1-5	CATSDHIGAQPQHF	TGTGCCACCAGTGACCACATAGGAGCCCAGCCCCAGCATTTT
NA	TRBV11-2	TRBD1	TRBJ2-1	CASSLGPGQGGQFF	TGTGCCAGCAGCTTAGGTCCGGGACAGGGTGGGCAGTTCTTC
NA	TRBV14	TRBD1	TRBJ2-5	CASSPTDREIQETQYF	TGTGCCAGCAGCCCGACCGACAGGGAGATCCAAGAGACCCAGTACTTC
NA	TRBV28	TRBD2	TRBJ2-7	CASSSGGGITYEQYF	TGTGCCAGCAGTTCGGGGGGGGGCATCACCTACGAGCAGTACTTC
NA	TRBV4-3	TRBD2	TRBJ2-3	CASRVAGAGTQYF	TGCGCCAGCAGGGTAGCGGGAGCCGGTACGCAGTATTTT
NA	TRBV28	TRBD2	TRBJ2-4	CASGGTIPQNIQYF	TGTGCCAGCGGAGGGACTATCCCCCAAAACATTCAGTACTTC
NA	TRBV11-2	NA	TRBJ2-4	CASSSRGAGVGNIQYF	TGTGCCAGCAGCTCTCGAGGGGCAGGGGTCGGAAACATTCAGTACTTC
NA	TRBV4-1	NA	TRBJ2-3	CASSQGVAKTDTQYF	TGCGCCAGCAGCCAAGGGGTAGCGAAGACAGATACGCAGTATTTT
NA	TRBV2	NA	TRBJ1-5	CASRAGLGQPQHF	TGTGCCAGCAGGGCAGGGTTAGGTCAGCCCCAGCATTTT
NA	TRBV5-1	TRBD2	TRBJ2-1	CASSFRDSGGRNNEQFF	TGCGCCAGCAGCTTCCGGGATAGCGGGGGCCGTAACAATGAGCAGTTCTTC
NA	TRBV4-3	NA	TRBJ2-3	CASSQDDGDSTDTQYF	TGCGCCAGCAGCCAAGATGACGGGGATAGCACAGATACGCAGTATTTT
NA	TRBV27	NA	TRBJ2-1	CASSRPGLSLREQFF	TGTGCCAGCAGTCGTCCCGGCCTTTCCCTGAGGGAGCAGTTCTTC
NA	TRBV5-6	TRBD1	TRBJ1-2	CASSLTGEGGYTF	TGTGCCAGCAGCCTGACAGGGGAAGGTGGCTACACCTTC
NA	TRBV7-2	TRBD2	TRBJ2-7	CASSLLAEGEQYF	TGTGCCAGCAGCTTGCTAGCGGAAGGGGAGCAGTACTTC
NA	TRBV24-1	TRBD2	TRBJ2-1	CATSESPGLVGESEQFF	TGTGCCACCAGTGAGTCCCCGGGACTAGTGGGAGAGAGTGAGCAGTTCTTC
few	TRBV6-5	TRBD1	TRBJ2-1	CASSYRGQPVNEQFF	TGTGCCAGCAGTTACAGGGGACAGCCCGTCAATGAGCAGTTCTTC
NA	TRBV27	NA	TRBJ1-2	CASSPFAGHGYTF	TGTGCCAGCAGCCCTTTTGCAGGGCATGGCTACACCTTC
few	TRBV4-1	NA	TRBJ2-5	CASSQAGKETQYF	TGCGCCAGCAGCCAGGCGGGAAAAGAGACCCAGTACTTC
NA	TRBV27	NA	TRBJ2-1	CASNQGMSSYNEQFF	TGTGCCAGCAATCAGGGGATGAGCTCCTACAATGAGCAGTTCTTC
NA	TRBV5-1	NA	TRBJ2-5	CASSIQGGGQETQYF	TGCGCCAGCAGCATTCAAGGGGGGGGCCAAGAGACCCAGTACTTC
once	TRBV7-2	NA	TRBJ1-6	CASSLEQANSPLHF	TGTGCCAGCAGCTTAGAGCAAGCCAATTCACCCCTCCACTTT
NA	TRBV3-1/TRBV3-2	TRBD1	TRBJ2-7	CASSQRLTDRIYEQYF	TGTGCCAGCAGCCAAAGATTGACGGACAGGATATACGAGCAGTACTTC
NA	TRBV5-5	NA	TRBJ1-4	CASSLAGGQMGEKLFF	TGTGCCAGCAGCTTGGCCGGGGGGCAGATGGGTGAAAAACTGTTTTTT